A single sample gave rise to the 3 T cell receptor beta chains below, sequenced in a study of immune evolution from preneoplasia to lung adenocarcinoma. Method: immunoSEQ multiplex PCR; TCRdb's copy keeps in-frame clones and lacks some. Of tens of thousands of clones in the sample, 74% were seen once. The source material was FFPE invasive lung adenocarcinoma tissue. Source of these receptors: a person aged 55 to 69 with lung adenocarcinoma.

The chain links TRBV12-5 to TRBJ2-5; D gene unclear. The germline gives CDR1 LGHNT, CDR2 FRNRAP. Trimming cost V 1 base and J 6 bases, with 6 bases left between them. The CDR3 extends over 12 amino acids. The CDR3 loop is CASGLDWKTQYF. The CDR3, as DNA: TGTGCTAGTGGTTTGGATTGGAAGACCCAGTACTTC.

The chain has TRBV10-1 and TRBJ2-1; tentatively, D is TRBD2 (5 bases). In germline, CDR1 is WNHNN, CDR2 SYGVQD (reference sequence). Between the trimmed V and J ends, which lost 3 bases and 9 bases, there was a span of 15 bases. The CDR3 extends over 14 amino acids. In DNA, the CDR3 is TGCGCCAGCAGTGAAACGGGAAAGTGGAGTGAGCAGTTCTTC. This translates into CASSETGKWSEQFF.

This chain links TRBV18 with TRBJ1-2; the D gene is possibly TRBD1 (5 bases). Trimming cost V 6 bases and J 2 bases, with 10 bases left between them. The germline V gene encodes CDR1 KGHSH and CDR2 LQKENI. The CDR3 runs 13 residues. The CDR3 loop is CASSPGDNYGYTF. CDR3 DNA sequence: TGTGCCAGCTCTCCCGGGGACAACTATGGCTACACCTTC.